This TCR beta chain was documented in a study of siplizumab effects on memory and regulatory T cells (dated by TCRdb to the late 2010s). Broadly, across the study: The effect of the anti-CD2 antibody siplizumab on alloreactive T-cell subsets was examined in allogeneic mixed lymphocyte reactions constructed from human PBMCs.

What the research found in general, with its limitations: Compared with memory T cells, unstimulated naive T cells appeared more diverse, and naive cells seemed to make a substantial contribution to the alloresponse. About 75-95% of proliferating CD4+ or CD8+ clones could not be given a naive or memory phenotype. Whether proliferating Tregs from siplizumab cultures actually had suppressive function was not functionally confirmed. Because sequences below about 10^-5 frequency were poorly captured, only a minor fraction of alloreactive clones could be mapped to unstimulated subsets. The cumulative frequency of alloreactive sequences traceable to unstimulated CD4+ memory T cells was significantly reduced by siplizumab. Among mappable alloreactive CD4+ clones, an average Treg-derived fraction of 68.8% was observed with siplizumab, compared with about 25% in control reactions.

This clone was seen just once. No cognate antigen has been identified for it. No base-level quality is on record; no much larger clone is a single base apart. Receptors were amplified or captured by the immunoSEQ multiplex PCR assay. The deep sequencing platform assayed about 90,000 TCR templates per sample. Genomic DNA extracted from sorted T cells was the material used for TCRbeta CDR3 sequencing. The paper's data handling went like this. Clonal analysis of TCRbeta CDR3 data was done in the R programming language. Unstimulated samples were compared with post-reaction CFSE-low samples to define alloreactive CD4+ and CD8+ clones. Regulatory or non-regulatory origin was assigned to alloreactive CD4+ clones by matching of sequences to sorted unstimulated Treg and non-Treg repertoires. Imported from immuneACCESS, the table was reduced by TCRdb to in-frame sequences with V and J called. These copies leave out some clones; in studies compared against another copy, an unresolved V gene accounts for under half, and the cause of the remainder is not known. D and trimming come from the DNA, and the V and J calls and clone size come from that table. The table for this sample lists some 110,000 clones; about 94% of them were counted only once. Clones ranked in the top ten supply roughly 1.5% of the sample.

Sorted unstimulated T cells and proliferating T cells recovered from mixed lymphocyte reactions underwent TCRbeta CDR3 sequencing. Fresh whole blood from approximately ten HLA-typed healthy donors was used to isolate PBMCs. To map where alloreactive clones came from, CD4+ non-regulatory T cells in the unstimulated state were FACS-sorted. This sequence originates from a human donor in good health. Sequenced sample: non-Treg CD4+ T cells sorted from blood. The sample's cell subset or site, from its label and the paper: FACS-sorted unstimulated CD4+ non-regulatory T cells.

The DNA sequence reads TGCGCCAGCAGCCAAGTCATGTTAGGGATTTTCCAGAACACTGAAGCTTTCTTT. It translates to CASSQVMLGIFQNTEAFF. The receptor chain draws on TRBV4-1 and TRBJ1-1, with the D gene uncertain. The germline V gene provides CDR1 MGHRA and CDR2 YSYEKL. Trimming removed 1 base from V and 1 base from J, leaving 19 bases between the germline ends. CDR3 length: 18 amino acids, cysteine to phenylalanine. Left in the record is the CDR3 DNA by itself, 54 bases read in frame from the first base.